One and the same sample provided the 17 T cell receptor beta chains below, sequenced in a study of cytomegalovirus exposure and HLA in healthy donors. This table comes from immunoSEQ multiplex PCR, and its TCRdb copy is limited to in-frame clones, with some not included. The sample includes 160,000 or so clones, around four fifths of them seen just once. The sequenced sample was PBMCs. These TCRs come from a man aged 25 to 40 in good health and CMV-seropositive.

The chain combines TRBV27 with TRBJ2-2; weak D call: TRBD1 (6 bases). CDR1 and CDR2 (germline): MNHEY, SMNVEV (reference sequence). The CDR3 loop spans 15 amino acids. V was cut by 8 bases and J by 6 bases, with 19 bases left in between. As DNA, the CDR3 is TGTGCCAGCCGGGCGAACAGGGTTGGTGCCGGGGAGCTGTTTTTT. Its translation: CASRANRVGAGELFF.

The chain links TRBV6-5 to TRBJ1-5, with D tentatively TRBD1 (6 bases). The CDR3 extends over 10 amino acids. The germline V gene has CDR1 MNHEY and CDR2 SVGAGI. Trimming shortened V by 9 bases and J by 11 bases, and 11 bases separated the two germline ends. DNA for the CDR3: TGTGCCAGTGGACAGTCGGCCCAGCATTTT. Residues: CASGQSAQHF.

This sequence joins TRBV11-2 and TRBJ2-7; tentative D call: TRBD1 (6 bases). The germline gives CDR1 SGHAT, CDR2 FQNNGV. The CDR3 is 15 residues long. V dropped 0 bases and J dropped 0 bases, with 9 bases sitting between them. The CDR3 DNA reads TGTGCCAGCAGCTTAGAGGGCAGGGGCTCCTACGAGCAGTACTTC. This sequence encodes CASSLEGRGSYEQYF.

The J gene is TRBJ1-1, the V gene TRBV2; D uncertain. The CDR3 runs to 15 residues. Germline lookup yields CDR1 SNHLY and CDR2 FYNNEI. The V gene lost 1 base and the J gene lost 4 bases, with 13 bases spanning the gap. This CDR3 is CASSEGAGEITEAFF. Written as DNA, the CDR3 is TGTGCCAGCAGTGAAGGGGCCGGGGAGATCACTGAAGCTTTCTTT.

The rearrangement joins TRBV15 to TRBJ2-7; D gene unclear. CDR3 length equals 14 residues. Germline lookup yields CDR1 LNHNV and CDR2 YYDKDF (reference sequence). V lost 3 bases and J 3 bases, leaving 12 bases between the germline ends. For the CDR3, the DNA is TGTGCCACCAGCAGCGTAGCACAAGTCTACGAGCAGTACTTC. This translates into CATSSVAQVYEQYF.

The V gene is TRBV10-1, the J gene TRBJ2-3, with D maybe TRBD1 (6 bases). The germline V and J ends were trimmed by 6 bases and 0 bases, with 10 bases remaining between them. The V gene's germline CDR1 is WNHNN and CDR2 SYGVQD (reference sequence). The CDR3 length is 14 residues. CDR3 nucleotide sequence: TGCGCCAGCAGCGGACAGACTAGCACAGATACGCAGTATTTT. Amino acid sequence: CASSGQTSTDTQYF.

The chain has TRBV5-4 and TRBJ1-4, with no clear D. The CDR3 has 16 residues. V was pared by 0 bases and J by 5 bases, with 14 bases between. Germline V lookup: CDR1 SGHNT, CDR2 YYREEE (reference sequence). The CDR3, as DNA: TGTGCCAGCAGCTTGGCCGGGAGGCCGGGGAATGAAAAACTGTTTTTT. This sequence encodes CASSLAGRPGNEKLFF. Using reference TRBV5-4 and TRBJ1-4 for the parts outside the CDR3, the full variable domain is ETGVTQSPTHLIKTRGQQVTLRCSSQSGHNTVSWYQQALGQGPQFIFQYYREEENGRGNFPPRFSGLQFPNYSSELNVNALELDDSALYLCASSLAGRPGNEKLFFGSGTQLSVL.

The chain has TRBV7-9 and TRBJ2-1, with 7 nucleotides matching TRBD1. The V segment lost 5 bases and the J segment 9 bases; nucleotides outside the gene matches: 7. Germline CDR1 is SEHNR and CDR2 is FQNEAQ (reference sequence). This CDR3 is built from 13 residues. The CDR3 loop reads CASSPDRWVEQFF. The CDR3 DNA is TGTGCCAGCAGCCCGGACAGGTGGGTTGAGCAGTTCTTC.

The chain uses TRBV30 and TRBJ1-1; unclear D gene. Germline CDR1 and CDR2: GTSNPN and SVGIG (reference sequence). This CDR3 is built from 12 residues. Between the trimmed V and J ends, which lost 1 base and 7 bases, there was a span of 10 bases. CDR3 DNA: TGTGCCTGGAGTGGAGCAGGCCGTGAAGCTTTCTTT. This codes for CAWSGAGREAFF.

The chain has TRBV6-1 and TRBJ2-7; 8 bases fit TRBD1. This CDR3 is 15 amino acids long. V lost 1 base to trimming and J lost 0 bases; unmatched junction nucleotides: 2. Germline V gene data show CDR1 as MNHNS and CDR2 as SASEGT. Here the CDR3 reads CASSEGQGASYEQYF. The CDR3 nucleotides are TGTGCCAGCAGTGAAGGGCAGGGGGCCTCCTACGAGCAGTACTTC.

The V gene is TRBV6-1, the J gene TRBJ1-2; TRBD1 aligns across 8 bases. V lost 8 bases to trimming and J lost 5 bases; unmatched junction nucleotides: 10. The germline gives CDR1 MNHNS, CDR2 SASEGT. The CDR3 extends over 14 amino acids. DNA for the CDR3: TGTGCCAGCTGGGCAGGGGGCTCGGGGTATGGCTACACCTTC. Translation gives CASWAGGSGYGYTF.

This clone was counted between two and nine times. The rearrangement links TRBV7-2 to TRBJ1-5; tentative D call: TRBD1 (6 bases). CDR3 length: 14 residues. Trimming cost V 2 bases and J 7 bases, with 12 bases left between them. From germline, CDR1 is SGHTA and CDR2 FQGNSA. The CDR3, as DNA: TGTGCCAGCAGCTTAATTAAGGGGGACCAGCCCCAGCATTTT. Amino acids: CASSLIKGDQPQHF. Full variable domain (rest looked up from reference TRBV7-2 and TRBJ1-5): GAGVSQSPSNKVTEKGKDVELRCDPISGHTALYWYRQSLGQGLEFLIYFQGNSAPDKSGLPSDRFSAERTGGSVSTLTIQRTQQEDSAVYLCASSLIKGDQPQHFGDGTRLSIL.

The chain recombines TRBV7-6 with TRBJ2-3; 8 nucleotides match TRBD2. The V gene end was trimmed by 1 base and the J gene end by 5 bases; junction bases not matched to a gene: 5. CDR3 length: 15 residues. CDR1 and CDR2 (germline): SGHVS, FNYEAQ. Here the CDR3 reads CASSLGIGGGDTQYF. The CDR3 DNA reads TGTGCCAGCAGCTTAGGCATCGGGGGGGGAGATACGCAGTATTTT.

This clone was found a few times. CDR3 in DNA: TGTGCCAGCAGTTTGACTTTTGCAAACTATGGCTACACCTTC. Encoded protein: CASSLTFANYGYTF. This sequence joins TRBV27 and TRBJ1-2; D unresolved. Trimming removed 3 bases at V and 2 bases at J, with 10 bases between. The CDR3 has 14 amino acids. In germline, CDR1 is MNHEY, CDR2 SMNVEV (reference sequence).

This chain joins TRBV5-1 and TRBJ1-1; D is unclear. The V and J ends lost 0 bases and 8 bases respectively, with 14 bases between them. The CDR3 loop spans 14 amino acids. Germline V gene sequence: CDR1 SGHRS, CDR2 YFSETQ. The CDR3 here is CASSLGYGDAEAFF. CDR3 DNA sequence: TGCGCCAGCAGCTTGGGATACGGGGATGCAGAAGCTTTCTTT.

CDR3: CSVVSRKETQYF. The CDR3 region has the DNA TGCAGCGTTGTTTCCAGAAAAGAGACCCAGTACTTC. The gene calls are TRBV29-1 and TRBJ2-5; no firm D call. This CDR3 spans 12 amino acids. Germline lookup yields CDR1 SQVTM and CDR2 ANQGSEA. V gave up 4 bases and J gave up 3 bases, with 9 bases separating them.

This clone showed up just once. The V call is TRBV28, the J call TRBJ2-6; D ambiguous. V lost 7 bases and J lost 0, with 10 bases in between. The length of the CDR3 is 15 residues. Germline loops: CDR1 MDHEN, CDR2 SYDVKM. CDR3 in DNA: TGTGCCAGCACTAGAGATTTCTCTGGGGCCAACGTCCTGACTTTC. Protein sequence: CASTRDFSGANVLTF.